The 20 T cell receptor beta chains presented below share a single source sample, sequenced in a study of blood T cell repertoires in COVID-19. The protocol was immunoSEQ multiplex PCR, while the TCRdb copy is restricted to in-frame clones and leaves out a portion. This sample has about 92,000 clones, with 87% found just once. Sequences were obtained from peripheral blood. Receptors were obtained from a woman aged 55-70 years with COVID-19, enrolled during active disease.

The chain recombines TRBV18 with TRBJ1-3, with 7 bases matching TRBD1. Germline V gives CDR1 KGHSH, CDR2 LQKENI. The junction had 10 bases not matched to a gene; V was cut back by 6 bases and J by 2 bases. This CDR3 region has 16 residues. CDR3 DNA: TGTGCCAGCTCTACCATCGACAGGGCCGCTGGAAACACCATATATTTT. Protein: CASSTIDRAAGNTIYF.

The chain employs TRBV7-6 and TRBJ2-1; D not resolved. The V end was cut by 5 bases, the J end by 0 bases, with 11 bases between. Per germline, CDR1 SGHVS and CDR2 FNYEAQ. CDR3 length: 15 residues. In DNA, the CDR3 is TGTGCCAGCAGCGGAGAGTACCCCTCCTACAATGAGCAGTTCTTC. Residues: CASSGEYPSYNEQFF.

The rearrangement links TRBV4-3 to TRBJ2-7; 9 nucleotides match TRBD2. This CDR3 has 15 residues. J lost 6 bases, V lost 4 bases, and 10 bases had no gene match. Per germline, CDR1 LGHNA and CDR2 YSLEER. CDR3 in amino acids: CASSPTAGGPVEQYF. The CDR3 DNA follows: TGCGCCAGCAGCCCGACTGCGGGGGGGCCGGTCGAGCAGTACTTC.

This clone came up once. V and J are TRBV5-1 and TRBJ2-3; no definite D call. CDR1 SGHRS and CDR2 YFSETQ come from the germline V gene. The CDR3 has 12 amino acids. V was shortened by 1 base and J by 10 bases, with 10 bases between the two germline ends. The CDR3 DNA reads TGCGCCAGCAGCTTGTTCGAGTCCGCGCAGTATTTT. This translates into CASSLFESAQYF.

The chain has TRBV30 and TRBJ2-5; 7 bases align to TRBD1. V gave up 8 bases and J gave up 5 bases; unmatched junction bases: 5. The CDR3 sequence is 11 residues long. CDR1 is GTSNPN, CDR2 SVGIG, per germline (reference sequence). CDR3 sequence (DNA): TGTGCCGTACAGGGGCGGGAGACCCAGTACTTC. It codes for CAVQGRETQYF.

V gene TRBV5-6 combines with J gene TRBJ1-1; 8 bases map to TRBD1. The CDR3 totals 14 residues. V gave up 3 bases and J gave up 4 bases; unmatched junction bases: 5. Germline-derived CDR1 and CDR2 are SGHDT and YYEEEE. DNA for the CDR3: TGTGCCAGCAGCTGGACGGACAGGGCCACTGAAGCTTTCTTT. The encoded protein is CASSWTDRATEAFF.

This clone was observed a few times. The chain employs TRBV18 and TRBJ2-7, with 10 nucleotides matching TRBD1. CDR1 and CDR2 (germline): KGHSH, LQKENI. Unmatched junction bases numbered 5, after V lost 6 bases and J lost 0 bases. CDR3 size: 15 residues. DNA of the CDR3: TGTGCCAGCTCGTCTAGGACAGGGGGCTCCTACGAGCAGTACTTC. Translating it yields CASSSRTGGSYEQYF.

The chain recombines TRBV18 with TRBJ1-4, with unresolved D. With 4 bases removed from V and 0 bases from J, the gap between germline ends came to 9 bases. The length of the CDR3 is 15 residues. Germline CDR1 and CDR2: KGHSH and LQKENI. CDR3 residues: CASSLRDATNEKLFF. CDR3 DNA sequence: TGTGCCAGCTCACTTCGGGATGCAACTAATGAAAAACTGTTTTTT.

The chain joins TRBV5-1 to TRBJ1-1; 7 bases map to TRBD1. This CDR3 contains 14 residues. The ends lost 4 bases at V and 4 bases at J; junction bases unmatched: 7. Per germline, CDR1 SGHRS and CDR2 YFSETQ. CDR3 sequence: CASSQQGGGTEAFF. In nucleotides, the CDR3 is TGCGCCAGCAGCCAGCAGGGGGGTGGCACTGAAGCTTTCTTT.

The V call is TRBV15, the J call TRBJ1-1; D perhaps matches TRBD1 (6 bases). Deletions cut 4 bases from V and 3 bases from J, with 12 bases between. From germline, CDR1 is LNHNV and CDR2 YYDKDF (reference sequence). The CDR3 runs to 14 residues. In nucleotides, the CDR3 is TGTGCCACCAGCATACAGGGCTTTCACACTGAAGCTTTCTTT. It translates to CATSIQGFHTEAFF.

This clone showed up just once. The gene calls are TRBV27 and TRBJ1-6; D might be TRBD1 (6 bases). Germline V lookup: CDR1 MNHEY, CDR2 SMNVEV (reference sequence). V was shortened by 3 bases and J by 0 bases, with 18 bases between the two germline ends. The CDR3 has 19 residues. CDR3 residues: CASSFGAGDTSSYNSPLHF. The CDR3 DNA sequence: TGTGCCAGCAGTTTTGGTGCAGGGGACACGAGCTCCTATAATTCACCCCTCCACTTT.

The chain joins TRBV15 to TRBJ1-4; no reliable D call. CDR1 is LNHNV, CDR2 YYDKDF, per germline (reference sequence). V lost 6 bases and J lost 5, with 13 bases in between. The CDR3 consists of 14 residues. The CDR3 is CATRRSKQNEKLFF. The DNA for the CDR3 is TGTGCCACCAGGCGGTCGAAGCAAAATGAAAAACTGTTTTTT. The whole variable domain, remainder taken from reference TRBV15 and TRBJ1-4, is DAMVIQNPRYQVTQFGKPVTLSCSQTLNHNVMYWYQQKSSQAPKLLFHYYDKDFNNEADTPDNFQSRRPNTSFCFLDIRSPGLGDTAMYLCATRRSKQNEKLFFGSGTQLSVL.

This chain uses TRBV6-5 with TRBJ1-2, with TRBD1 identical over 8 bases. The J segment lost 8 bases and the V segment lost 6 bases, leaving 5 bases of the junction unmatched. The germline gives CDR1 MNHEY, CDR2 SVGAGI. The CDR3 sequence is 12 residues long. Here the CDR3 DNA reads TGTGCCAGCAGACGACAGGGGAAGGGCTACACCTTC. Protein product: CASRRQGKGYTF.

The J gene is TRBJ1-1, the V gene TRBV4-2; D remains ambiguous. With 1 base removed from V and 5 bases from J, the gap between germline ends came to 11 bases. Germline assignment: CDR1 LGHNA and CDR2 YNFKEQ. CDR3 length: 14 residues. The CDR3 DNA reads as TGTGCCAGCAGCCAAGGAGGGCGTGGGACTGAAGCTTTCTTT. This sequence encodes CASSQGGRGTEAFF.

Only a few counts were recorded for this clone. The V gene is TRBV4-1, the J gene TRBJ1-2; no clear D gene. Trimming cost V 4 bases and J 0 bases, with 12 bases left between them. This CDR3 comprises 15 residues. Germline assignment: CDR1 MGHRA and CDR2 YSYEKL. The CDR3 nucleotides are TGCGCCAGCAGCCCCGGGGAGTCGTCTAACTATGGCTACACCTTC. Translated, it gives CASSPGESSNYGYTF.

This clone has just one count. The chain employs TRBV2 and TRBJ2-1; 8 bases agree with TRBD2. Germline CDR1 is SNHLY and CDR2 is FYNNEI. The CDR3 totals 16 residues. V was clipped by 2 bases and J by 4 bases; unmatched bases: 7. The CDR3 DNA reads TGTGCCAGCAGTGAACCCCAGCGGGGGTCGTACAATGAGCAGTTCTTC. Translating gives CASSEPQRGSYNEQFF. Complete variable domain (other parts from reference TRBV2 and TRBJ2-1): EPEVTQTPSHQVTQMGQEVILRCVPISNHLYFYWYRQILGQKVEFLVSFYNNEISEKSEIFDDQFSVERPDGSNFTLKIRSTKLEDSAMYFCASSEPQRGSYNEQFFGPGTRLTVL.

The genes are TRBV6-4 and TRBJ2-2, with D possibly matching TRBD2 (6 bases). Looked up from germline, CDR1 is MRHNA and CDR2 is SNTAGT. The CDR3 sequence is 13 residues long. V was clipped by 6 bases and J by 10 bases, with 15 bases between them. As DNA, the CDR3 is TGTGCCAGCAGCCCTGACTGGGGGGAGGAGCTGTTTTTT. It yields the protein CASSPDWGEELFF.

The chain has TRBV11-2 and TRBJ2-5; TRBD1 matches at 9 bases. The CDR3 runs 18 residues. J gave up 5 bases and V 5 bases, and 18 bases lay outside the gene matches. Per germline, CDR1 SGHAT and CDR2 FQNNGV. The CDR3 DNA reads TGTGCCAGCAGCCATAGGCGAACCGGGACAGGGTCAAGGGAGACCCAGTACTTC. Protein: CASSHRRTGTGSRETQYF.

The sample holds one count of this clone. The gene calls are TRBV6-6 and TRBJ2-7, with TRBD1 identical over 7 bases. Trimming removed 5 bases from V and 6 bases from J; junction bases left unmatched: 10. Germline V lookup: CDR1 MNHNY, CDR2 SVGAGI (reference sequence). The CDR3 extends over 14 amino acids. CDR3: CASSNRQGAGEQYF. Written as DNA, the CDR3 is TGTGCCAGCAGTAACCGACAGGGAGCAGGCGAGCAGTACTTC.

Written as DNA, the CDR3 is TGTGCCAGCACCCCCCTCAGGGGTAGCGGGGTAGCAGATACGCAGTATTTT. Translating gives CASTPLRGSGVADTQYF. The V call is TRBV6-2 or TRBV6-3, the J call TRBJ2-3, with 8 bases fitting TRBD2. Trimming took 7 bases from V and 4 from J; bases not matched to a gene: 16. Per the germline V gene, CDR1 is MNHEY and CDR2 is SVGEGT. The CDR3 extends over 17 amino acids.